This is a list of T cell receptor beta chains from one sample in a study of shared clonotypes between healthy human individuals. Only in-frame clones appear in the TCRdb table, and some are missing; sequencing was by immunoSEQ multiplex PCR. Found here are 400,000 or so clones, about 96% of them singletons; the top ten hold around 0.3%. The specimen sequenced was memory CD8+ T cells sorted from blood. These receptors were obtained from a young man in good health. Both conserved end residues are part of each CDR3. A D gene is named only where the DNA matches it firmly. Some rows have no size entry. The others give once, few or many, or a class for an expanded clone.

TRBV7-6	NA	TRBJ2-5	NA	TGTGCCAGCAGCTTAGGACAGGCACAAGAGACCCAGTACTTC	CASSLGQAQETQYF
TRBV4-1	NA	TRBJ2-1	NA	TGCGCCAGCAGCCAAGTGAGGGGGACCCAGGATGAGCAGTTCTTC	CASSQVRGTQDEQFF
TRBV11-3	NA	TRBJ2-1	NA	TGTGCCAGCAGCTTATCGCCGGTCAGCTCCTACAATGAGCAGTTCTTC	CASSLSPVSSYNEQFF
TRBV2	NA	TRBJ1-2	NA	TGTGCCAGCAGGCTCCCCAGGGACGGCTACACCTTC	CASRLPRDGYTF
TRBV19	NA	TRBJ1-3	NA	TGTGCCAGTAGAAAAGACCTGGGACCTCCCTCTGGAAACACCATATATTTT	CASRKDLGPPSGNTIYF
TRBV5-5	NA	TRBJ2-2	NA	TGTGCCAGCAGGCCGGGACGGGAAACCGGGGAGCTGTTTTTT	CASRPGRETGELFF
TRBV7-2	once	TRBJ1-5	TRBD1	TGTGCCAGCAGCTTCGACAGGGGGCTTCAGCCCCAGCATTTT	CASSFDRGLQPQHF
TRBV7-9	NA	TRBJ2-1	NA	TGTGCCAGCAGCCCCTCCCGGGCAGGGTCCTACAATGAGCAGTTCTTC	CASSPSRAGSYNEQFF
TRBV20-1	NA	TRBJ2-7	NA	TGCAGTGCTAGACGCTCCTACGAGCAGTACTTC	CSARRSYEQYF
TRBV15	NA	TRBJ2-7	NA	TGTGCCACCAGCCTCCGGGGAGGAAACGAGCAGTACTTC	CATSLRGGNEQYF
TRBV2	NA	TRBJ2-7	NA	TGTGCCAGCAGTGACATAATCAGGGAGCAGTACTTC	CASSDIIREQYF
TRBV5-4	NA	TRBJ1-3	NA	TGTGCCAGCAGCTTGCCCGGAAACACCATATATTTT	CASSLPGNTIYF
TRBV10-3	NA	TRBJ2-7	TRBD1	TGTGCCATCGGGAAACAGGGGGCGGACGAGCAGTACTTC	CAIGKQGADEQYF
TRBV10-3	NA	TRBJ2-3	TRBD2	TGTGCCATCAGTGAGCTAGCGGGAGAGGGAGATACGCAGTATTTT	CAISELAGEGDTQYF
TRBV9	NA	TRBJ1-2	NA	TGTGCCAGCAGCGCCAACTTGGACAACTATGGCTACACCTTC	CASSANLDNYGYTF
TRBV5-1	NA	TRBJ2-7	NA	TGCGCCAGCAGCCCGGGACGCAACGAGCAGTACTTC	CASSPGRNEQYF
TRBV9	NA	TRBJ1-4	TRBD1	TGTGCCAGCAGTCGACAGGGGACGGGTAATGAAAAACTGTTTTTT	CASSRQGTGNEKLFF
TRBV5-4	NA	TRBJ2-3	TRBD1	TGTGCCAGCAGCTCTGACAGGGGGCGAAGGGAGGGTACGCAGTATTTT	CASSSDRGRREGTQYF
TRBV2	once	TRBJ1-2	TRBD1	TGTGCCACGTTCTACAGGGACAGCTATGGCTACACCTTC	CATFYRDSYGYTF
TRBV2	NA	TRBJ2-5	TRBD2	TGTGCCAGCAGTGGGACACCGGGACTAGTGATAGAGACCCAGTACTTC	CASSGTPGLVIETQYF
TRBV5-1	NA	TRBJ2-5	TRBD2	TGCGCCAGCAGCTGGGACTACTCCCAAGAGACCCAGTACTTC	CASSWDYSQETQYF
TRBV29-1	NA	TRBJ2-7	TRBD2	TGCAGCGTTGGTTTGGCGGGAGTTGGCTACGAGCAGTACTTC	CSVGLAGVGYEQYF
TRBV19	NA	TRBJ1-2	NA	TGTGCCAGTTGGGTAGATGGCTACACCTTC	CASWVDGYTF
TRBV6-6	NA	TRBJ2-5	TRBD2	TGTGCCAGCAGTTACGGACTAGCGGGAGGTGAGACCCAGTACTTC	CASSYGLAGGETQYF
TRBV19	NA	TRBJ2-1	NA	TGTGCCAGTAGTATGAATCGGGGGAATGAGCAGTTCTTC	CASSMNRGNEQFF
TRBV18	NA	TRBJ2-7	NA	TGTGCCAGCTCACCACAGGGGGGCTACGAGCAGTACTTC	CASSPQGGYEQYF
TRBV5-1	NA	TRBJ2-2	TRBD1	TGCGCCAGCAGTGGACAGGGTCCCACCGGGGAGCTGTTTTTT	CASSGQGPTGELFF